This is a list of T cell receptor beta chains from one sample in a study of OX40 agonist ivuxolimab in advanced cancers. Sequencing used immunoSEQ multiplex PCR; TCRdb keeps in-frame clones, though not all of them. The sample consists of 20,000 or so clones, approximately 83% of them appearing once. This specimen was CD4+ or CD8+ T cells sorted from blood, taken in a trial of the OX40 agonist ivuxolimab. The receptor source for this set is an adult with an advanced solid tumor such as melanoma, head and neck, liver or kidney cancer. Each CDR3 is given with its conserved first and last residue. Each record gives: J gene, clone size, V gene, D gene, CDR3 DNA, CDR3 protein. The D gene is left open where the match is weak. Not every row has a clone size; where given, it reads once, few, many or a size class.

TRBJ2-1,NA,TRBV2,NA,TGTGCCAGCAGGGAGGGGGCAGCGGGGTACTCCTACAATGAGCAGTTCTTC,CASREGAAGYSYNEQFF
TRBJ1-1,NA,TRBV19,NA,TGTGCCAGTAGTCCAGACACTGAAGCTTTCTTT,CASSPDTEAFF
TRBJ2-7,few,TRBV5-1,NA,TGCGCCAGGGCCGGGACCCTGGCCTTC,CARAGTLAF
TRBJ2-1,medium-sized,TRBV9,NA,TGTGCCAGCAGCAACAGGGAGTCTACTACGAGAAATGAGCAGTTCTTC,CASSNRESTTRNEQFF
TRBJ2-6,once,TRBV6-5,NA,TGTGCCAGCACCCGGACGGCCTCTGGGGCCAACGTCCTGACTTTC,CASTRTASGANVLTF
TRBJ2-4,NA,TRBV25-1,TRBD1,TGTGCCAGCAGTGAATCTGGGGCAGGGGGCATGGGCAAAAACATTCAGTACTTC,CASSESGAGGMGKNIQYF
TRBJ2-2,NA,TRBV29-1,NA,TGCAGCGTTGACGGGGGAAACACCGGGGAGCTGTTTTTT,CSVDGGNTGELFF
TRBJ1-5,NA,TRBV30,NA,TGTGCCTGGAGTGGGAGTGGCAATCAGCCCCAGCATTTT,CAWSGSGNQPQHF
TRBJ2-7,medium-sized,TRBV14,NA,TGTGCCAGCCTCTACGGGAGTCACTACGAGCAGTACTTC,CASLYGSHYEQYF
TRBJ1-1,NA,TRBV4-1,NA,TGCGCCAGCAGCCAACACTTACAGGGAGTGGAAGCTTTCTTT,CASSQHLQGVEAFF
TRBJ1-6,NA,TRBV5-6,NA,TGTGCCAGCAGCCTGGAAGGGAGCTCCTATAATTCACCCCTCCACTTT,CASSLEGSSYNSPLHF
TRBJ2-7,NA,TRBV5-1,NA,TGCGCCAGCAGCACACAGGGTTCCTACGAGCAGTACTTC,CASSTQGSYEQYF
TRBJ1-4,NA,TRBV6-5,NA,TGTGCCAGCCGGGAGGAAAAACTGTTTTTT,CASREEKLFF
TRBJ2-5,NA,TRBV10-3,TRBD2,TGTGCCACCCAGGGACTAGCGGAAGAGACCCAGTACTTC,CATQGLAEETQYF
TRBJ1-2,NA,TRBV27,TRBD1,TGTGCCAGCAGGGGGATTGACAGGGGGCAATATGGCTACACCTTC,CASRGIDRGQYGYTF
TRBJ2-7,NA,TRBV5-1,NA,TGCGCCAGCAGCTCCCTTCTGGGCGAGCAGTACTTC,CASSSLLGEQYF
TRBJ2-7,once,TRBV7-4,TRBD2,TGTGCCAGCAGCTTAGAAGCGGGAGGCCTTCGTAGGGAGCAGTACTTC,CASSLEAGGLRREQYF
TRBJ1-4,NA,TRBV27,TRBD1,TGTGCCAGCAGTTTATCGACAGGGGCTTTTGAAAAACTGTTTTTT,CASSLSTGAFEKLFF
TRBJ1-3,NA,TRBV10-1,NA,TGCGCCAGCAGCGAAGGGAGAAGCCGGGACACCATATATTTT,CASSEGRSRDTIYF
TRBJ1-4,few,TRBV4-2,NA,TGTGCCAGCAGCCAGAGGGTCGGGACTAATGAAAAACTGTTTTTT,CASSQRVGTNEKLFF
TRBJ1-1,NA,TRBV7-3,TRBD1,TGTGCCAGCAGCTTTACAGGGGGAGAAGGGAACACTGAAGCTTTCTTT,CASSFTGGEGNTEAFF
TRBJ2-2,NA,TRBV14,TRBD2,TGTGCCAGCAGCCAAGGGACTAGCAGCACCGGGGAGCTGTTTTTT,CASSQGTSSTGELFF
TRBJ1-2,NA,TRBV6-5,NA,TGTGCCAGCACCGGTGCTGGCTCTGGCTACACCTTC,CASTGAGSGYTF
TRBJ2-7,NA,TRBV19,TRBD2,TGTGCCAGTAGTAACAGCGGGGGGGACTACTACGAGCAGTACTTC,CASSNSGGDYYEQYF
TRBJ2-2,NA,TRBV27,NA,TGTGCCAGCAGTTTGATTGCGAACACCGGGGAGCTGTTTTTT,CASSLIANTGELFF
TRBJ1-1,NA,TRBV19,TRBD1,TGTGCCAGTAGTATAATCGGGACAGCGAACACTGAAGCTTTCTTT,CASSIIGTANTEAFF
TRBJ2-4,NA,TRBV7-9,NA,TGTGCCAGCAGCCCGCCTTCTGGCCACTCAATAGCCAAAAACATTCAGTACTTC,CASSPPSGHSIAKNIQYF
TRBJ2-6,NA,TRBV19,NA,TGTGCCAGTAGATGGACTCTCAGCTCTGGGGCCAACGTCCTGACTTTC,CASRWTLSSGANVLTF
TRBJ2-1,NA,TRBV4-1,TRBD2,TGCGCCAGCAGCCCAAATAGCGGGAGAGGCGATGAGCAGTTCTTC,CASSPNSGRGDEQFF
TRBJ2-1,NA,TRBV27,TRBD2,TGTGCCAGCAGTTTACGGGGGGGGTACTACAATGAGCAGTTCTTC,CASSLRGGYYNEQFF
TRBJ1-5,NA,TRBV27,TRBD1,TGTGCCAGCAGTTTATCGGACAGGGGAGGACAGCCCCAGCATTTT,CASSLSDRGGQPQHF
TRBJ1-2,NA,TRBV2,NA,TGTGCCAGCAGTGAATGGCCAGGGATAGAAGAGGATGGCTACACCTTC,CASSEWPGIEEDGYTF
TRBJ2-5,NA,TRBV7-9,TRBD2,TGTGCCAGCAGCTTCATGCTAGCGGGGGAAGAGACCCAGTACTTC,CASSFMLAGEETQYF
TRBJ2-2,NA,TRBV7-9,TRBD1,TGTGCCAGCAGGAAACCTGGACAGGGGATCACCGGGGAGCTGTTTTTT,CASRKPGQGITGELFF
TRBJ2-7,NA,TRBV5-1,NA,TGTGCCAGCAGCTTGGATTACGAGCAGTACTTC,CASSLDYEQYF
TRBJ2-7,NA,TRBV5-1,TRBD2,TGCGCCAGCAGCGTCACTAGCGGGAGGATGGAATACGAGCAGTACTTC,CASSVTSGRMEYEQYF
TRBJ1-2,NA,TRBV5-6,NA,TGTGCCAGCAGCTTGGGACAGGAAACCTTCTATGGCTACACCTTC,CASSLGQETFYGYTF
TRBJ2-7,NA,TRBV7-2,NA,TGTGCCAGCAGACGCAATCAGGGACACGAGCAGTACTTC,CASRRNQGHEQYF
TRBJ1-4,NA,TRBV29-1,NA,TGCAGCGTCAGAGGTGGGGGATCCAGGGAAAAACTGTTTTTT,CSVRGGGSREKLFF
TRBJ2-7,NA,TRBV19,TRBD1,TGTGCCAGTAGTATCGCCGGGACAGAACACTACGAGCAGTACTTC,CASSIAGTEHYEQYF
TRBJ1-2,NA,TRBV28,NA,TGTGCCAGCAGCCTCGGTATGGCAGTTATTAACTATGGCTACACCTTC,CASSLGMAVINYGYTF
TRBJ1-6,NA,TRBV27,NA,TGTGCCAGCAGTAGGCTACGGGGAGGGGATTCACCCCTCCACTTT,CASSRLRGGDSPLHF
TRBJ2-1,NA,TRBV11-3,NA,TGTGCCAGCAGCCCCCACTGGGGGGACAATGAGCAGTTCTTC,CASSPHWGDNEQFF
TRBJ2-1,NA,TRBV7-9,TRBD2,TGTGCCAGCAGCTTAGCGCGGGCTAGCGGGAGGGCCCTTTCTAATGAGCAGTTCTTC,CASSLARASGRALSNEQFF
TRBJ2-7,NA,TRBV7-8,NA,TGTGCCAGCAGCTCCCGGGACACCTACGAGCAGTACTTC,CASSSRDTYEQYF
TRBJ1-2,NA,TRBV6-5,NA,TGTGCCAACCAAGGGGGAGACTATGGCTACACCTTC,CANQGGDYGYTF
TRBJ2-5,NA,TRBV5-4,TRBD2,TGTGCCAGCAGCTTGGAACTAGCGGGGGTGTCCCAAGAGACCCAGTACTTC,CASSLELAGVSQETQYF
TRBJ2-1,NA,TRBV28,TRBD1,TGTGCCAGCAGAGGGGACAGGAACTACAATGAGCAGTTCTTC,CASRGDRNYNEQFF
TRBJ2-7,NA,TRBV4-1,NA,TGCGCCAGCAGCTTGCGGCATCCGGGACCGACTGACTACGAGCAGTACTTC,CASSLRHPGPTDYEQYF
TRBJ2-7,NA,TRBV5-8,TRBD2,TGTGCCAGCAGCAGCGGGACGGCGCAGCCTAGACACGAGCAGTACTTC,CASSSGTAQPRHEQYF
TRBJ2-7,NA,TRBV7-4,TRBD1,TGTGCCAGCAGCACAAGGACAGGGGCCTACTACGAGCAGTACTTC,CASSTRTGAYYEQYF
TRBJ2-1,once,TRBV15,NA,TGTGCCACCAGCAGGGACGGACAGCTCTACAATGAGCAGTTCTTC,CATSRDGQLYNEQFF
TRBJ2-3,NA,TRBV29-1,NA,TGCAGCGTTGTCTCTAGAGACGATACGCAGTATTTT,CSVVSRDDTQYF
TRBJ1-5,NA,TRBV7-9,NA,TGTGCCAGCAGCCCTACGGGGGCAGAGCCCCAGCATTTT,CASSPTGAEPQHF
TRBJ1-2,NA,TRBV5-1,NA,TGCGCCAGCAGCCTAGGCCTGTATACGGGTACCCCGGTGGACTATGGCTACACCTTC,CASSLGLYTGTPVDYGYTF
TRBJ2-1,NA,TRBV27,TRBD2,TGTGCCAGTACACCGACTAGCGCTAGCTCCTACAATGAGCAGTTCTTC,CASTPTSASSYNEQFF
TRBJ2-7,NA,TRBV30,TRBD2,TGTGCCTGGAGTGTAGCGGGAGTAGGTTACGAGCAGTACTTC,CAWSVAGVGYEQYF